This passage covers 16 T cell receptor beta chains from one sample sequenced in a study of T-cell memory formation after mild COVID-19. A single record per CDR3 protein comes from TCRdb applying MiXCR to the 5' RACE reads. The profile shows under 700,000 distinct CDR3 sequences, roughly 20% of them singletons. Sequencing was performed on PBMCs or a T cell subset sorted from them (not recorded which). The receptors come from an adult woman who had mild COVID-19 (a few samples of this study predate the infection). Cell type and time point are not known.

In its sample, this clonotype was seen a few times. The CDR3 loop reads CATRKQGNTEAFF. In DNA, the CDR3 is TGTGCCACCCGTAAACAGGGGAACACTGAAGCTTTCTTT. The rearrangement uses TRBV24-1 and TRBJ1-1; a possible D gene is TRBD1 (6 bases). Germline values: CDR1 KGHDR, CDR2 SFDVKD. The CDR3 has 13 residues. V lost 9 bases, J lost 1 base, and 11 bases lay in between.

This clonotype appeared a few times. The chain employs TRBV5-5 and TRBJ1-5; TRBD1 matches at 11 bases. This CDR3 is 14 amino acids long. Germline trimming cut 4 bases from V and 6 bases from J; bases unmatched to any gene: 3. Germline CDR1 reads SGHKS; CDR2 reads YYEKEE (reference sequence). CDR3 amino acids: CASSADRGPQPQHF. The CDR3, as DNA: TGTGCCAGCAGCGCGGACAGGGGGCCTCAGCCCCAGCATTTT.

This clonotype has a handful of counts. This rearrangement joins TRBV9 to TRBJ2-3, with D maybe TRBD2 (6 bases). This CDR3 contains 16 residues. Germline CDR1 reads SGDLS; CDR2 reads YYNGEE. The V and J ends lost 3 bases and 1 base respectively, with 15 bases between them. The CDR3 loop reads CASSAAGGWGTDTQYF. CDR3 DNA: TGTGCCAGCAGCGCCGCCGGAGGGTGGGGCACAGATACGCAGTATTTT.

The V and J genes are TRBV5-1 and TRBJ1-4, with D perhaps TRBD1 (5 bases). V was clipped by 0 bases and J by 5 bases, with 14 bases between them. Per germline, CDR1 SGHRS and CDR2 YFSETQ. This CDR3 is built from 16 residues. CDR3 DNA sequence: TGCGCCAGCAGCTTGGGGGCGTCAGGGAGAAATGAAAAACTGTTTTTT. Protein: CASSLGASGRNEKLFF.

This clonotype was found many times. V usage is TRBV7-7 and J usage is TRBJ2-1; 10 bases fit TRBD2. The CDR3 has 13 residues. The germline V gene encodes CDR1 SSHAT and CDR2 FNYEAQ (reference sequence). J lost 10 bases, V lost 1 base, and 1 base had no gene match. Written as DNA, the CDR3 is TGTGCCAGCAGCTTAGAGCGGGGGGGCGAGCAGTTCTTC. Encoded protein: CASSLERGGEQFF.

The rearrangement joins TRBV21-1 to TRBJ1-2; the table names TRBD1, a call not compared with the DNA. TRBV21-1 is shown as a pseudogene. CDR3 size: 14 residues. CDR3 loop: CASSKRNRCWGYTF. CDR3 coding DNA: TGTGCCAGCAGCAAGCGAAACAGGTGTTGGGGCTACACCTTC.

V and J are TRBV27 and TRBJ2-3; D remains unclear. The CDR3 has 13 amino acids. Trimming left V 4 bases short and J 6 bases short, with 11 bases between. Germline V gene data show CDR1 as MNHEY and CDR2 as SMNVEV (reference sequence). The DNA for the CDR3 is TGTGCCAGCAGTTCATATGAGATGGATACGCAGTATTTT. Amino acids: CASSSYEMDTQYF.

V usage is TRBV24-1 and J usage is TRBJ2-1; 8 nucleotides match TRBD2. The ends lost 0 bases at V and 1 base at J; junction bases unmatched: 7. The CDR3 totals 18 residues. The germline CDR1 and CDR2 sequences are KGHDR and SFDVKD. This chain's CDR3 is CATSDLGTGGRSYNEQFF. The DNA of the CDR3 is TGTGCCACCAGTGATTTGGGGACGGGCGGGAGGTCCTACAATGAGCAGTTCTTC.

This clonotype came up a few times. This chain joins TRBV7-2 and TRBJ2-3; 11 nucleotides line up with TRBD2. Germline V gene sequence: CDR1 SGHTA, CDR2 FQGNSA. V lost 1 base to trimming and J lost 1 base; unmatched junction nucleotides: 10. The CDR3 runs to 19 residues. The CDR3 DNA is TGTGCCAGCAGCTTAGTTGGACCGGGGGGACTAGCGGGCACAGATACGCAGTATTTT. It encodes CASSLVGPGGLAGTDTQYF.

This clonotype turned up a few times. CDR3 region: CASSQATAESGYTF. CDR3 in DNA: TGTGCCAGCAGCCAAGCGACAGCTGAATCTGGCTACACCTTC. V and J are TRBV3-1 and TRBJ1-2; weak D call: TRBD1 (5 bases). The V end was cut by 1 base, the J end by 7 bases, with 13 bases between. The germline CDR1 and CDR2 sequences are LGHDT and YNNKEL (reference sequence). The CDR3 covers 14 residues.

This clonotype has only a few counts. This chain connects TRBV24-1 to TRBJ1-2, with D uncertain. The CDR3 spans 11 residues. Trimming took 3 bases from V and 6 from J, leaving 4 bases between them. Germline loops: CDR1 KGHDR, CDR2 SFDVKD. In DNA, the CDR3 is TGTGCCACCAGTGATCAAGATGGCTACACCTTC. It codes for CATSDQDGYTF.

The chain couples TRBV12-3 or TRBV12-4 to TRBJ2-3; 7 bases line up with TRBD2. The V and J ends lost 2 bases and 0 bases, in that order; junction bases with no gene match: 2. This CDR3 contains 15 residues. CDR3 region: CASSLRRESTDTQYF. DNA of the CDR3: TGTGCCAGCAGTTTACGGCGGGAGAGCACAGATACGCAGTATTTT.

The V call is TRBV19, the J call TRBJ1-1; no reliable D call. Between the trimmed V and J ends, which lost 2 bases and 7 bases, there was a span of 11 bases. Germline loops: CDR1 LNHDA, CDR2 SQIVND (reference sequence). This CDR3 spans 13 amino acids. CDR3 loop: CASSIRGSGEAFF. The CDR3, as DNA: TGTGCCAGTAGTATACGAGGGAGTGGTGAAGCTTTCTTT.

This clonotype was detected only once. CDR3 bases: TGTGCCACCAGTGATCCCACTGACAGCCAGAGCTACAATGAGCAGTTCTTC. As protein: CATSDPTDSQSYNEQFF. This chain links TRBV24-1 with TRBJ2-1, with a tentative D call TRBD1 (5 bases). This CDR3 region has 17 residues. Per the germline V gene, CDR1 is KGHDR and CDR2 is SFDVKD. Trimming took 3 bases from V and 3 from J, leaving 17 bases between them.

The chain combines TRBV10-3 with TRBJ1-2; a possible D gene is TRBD1 (5 bases). Germline CDR1 is ENHRY and CDR2 is SYGVKD. The V end lost 0 bases, the J end lost 5 bases, and 19 bases lay between the germline ends. The CDR3 sequence is 17 residues long. The CDR3 coding sequence is TGTGCCATCAGTGAGTCCGGCGGGCAGGGCGCCGGGTATGGCTACACCTTC. Protein sequence: CAISESGGQGAGYGYTF.

This clonotype showed up just a few times. The V call is TRBV24-1, the J call TRBJ2-2; unclear D gene. Germline V gene lookup returns CDR1 KGHDR and CDR2 SFDVKD. This CDR3 spans 14 amino acids. The V gene lost 1 base and the J gene lost 0 bases, with 2 bases spanning the gap. CDR3 sequence reads: CATSDFANTGELFF. As DNA, the CDR3 is TGTGCCACCAGTGATTTTGCGAACACCGGGGAGCTGTTTTTT.